The source of this T cell receptor beta chain is a study of T cell responses to AZD1222 COVID-19 vaccine. Broader study findings: No day 14 peak samples; only post-peak repertoires were characterized.

Regarding this clone: Its target is unknown.

Trimming stripped 8 bases from V and 0 bases from J, with 19 bases between. This CDR3 is 16 amino acids long. Germline CDR1 is ENHRY and CDR2 is SYGVKD. Profiling relied on immunoSEQ multiplex PCR, and the TCRdb table lists in-frame clones only, not all of them. Of about 120,000 clones listed, roughly 87% are singletons. The chain employs TRBV10-3 and TRBJ1-1, with D perhaps matching TRBD1 (5 bases). This receptor was identified in an adult in good health. Sequenced material: peripheral blood, taken on day 0 of AZD1222 vaccination. The CDR3 sequence is CAIGGENEDMNTEAFF. The CDR3 DNA follows: TGTGCCATCGGGGGGGAGAATGAGGACATGAACACTGAAGCTTTCTTT.